This TCR beta chain was profiled in a study of PD-1 blockade in classical Hodgkin lymphoma (dated by TCRdb to the early 2020s). In terms of the full investigation: Nivolumab dosing was 3 mg/kg intravenously every 2 weeks, continuing until either disease progression or unacceptable toxicity. A peripheral blood immune signature of response to PD-1 blockade in classical Hodgkin lymphoma was defined using TCR beta sequencing and CyTOF.

The full study reports these points: Lower diversity was seen in patients whose nivolumab began less than 1 year after ASCT, and these patients were left out of later analyses so that immune reconstitution would not confound the results. Among trial patients, those achieving complete response had baseline diversity similar to that of newly diagnosed patients, while diversity was significantly lower in partial responders and progressors. By C4D1, a significant rise was seen in CD4+ TCR diversity but not in CD8+ TCR diversity (p=0.0027 vs p=0.16), and the rise was most apparent among complete responders (p=0.02). The study was limited to a single clinical trial cohort, and causes of repertoire differences, possibly disease activity or prior therapy, remained undefined. Baseline TCR diversity was reported to be lower in newly diagnosed patients than in healthy donors, and even lower in relapsed/refractory patients.

The V end loses 6 bases and the J end loses 1 base, and a stretch of 12 bases separates them. From a lookup of the germline V gene, CDR1 and CDR2 are SGHRS and YFSETQ. From cysteine to phenylalanine, the CDR3 is 14 amino acids long. The sequence is cut down to CDR3 DNA, 42 bases in frame from base 1. This clone was observed a few times. Its cognate antigen has yet to be identified. No clone much larger than this one lies a single base away; base qualities are absent. Genomic DNA was extracted with the Qiagen DNeasy kit from unsorted PBMCs and from negatively selected CD4+ and CD8+ fractions. Using primers that anneal to V and J segments, immunoSEQ multiplex PCR amplified the TCR beta CDR3 regions. Amplification bias was minimized using a synthetic immune receptor repertoire, and residual bias was removed computationally after sequencing. Processing in the source paper ran as follows. Custom Python scripts were used to quantify repertoire diversity as the Shannon entropy index. Unsorted, CD4+ and CD8+ repertoires were analyzed separately, except for combined analyses in which CD4+ and CD8+ sequences were merged in silico. Clonal expansion was defined as at least a 2-fold frequency increase after treatment relative to C1D1, with a pseudocount of 0.5 for undetected baseline clones. Clones with 0 or 1 copy at C1D1 were defined as singleton clones, while clones with 2 or more copies were defined as non-singleton clones. By matching protein sequences in sorted samples from the same patient, clones expanded in unsorted samples were annotated as CD4+, CD8+ or unknown. Wilcoxon tests on paired samples were used to test changes in diversity from C1D1 to C4D1. In its TCRdb copy, this immuneACCESS table keeps in-frame sequences only and misses some clones. Where compared with another copy, unresolved V genes explain less than half of these, and the others have no known cause. V and J calls and clone size are as listed in that table; D and trimming were resolved from the DNA. For this sample there are some 90,000 clones; roughly 73% appear just once. The ten largest clonotypes hold around 8.9% of the sample.

What the time point label conveys for this sample: cycle 4 day 1 (C4D1), after 6 weeks of nivolumab. All trial patients had relapsed after autologous stem cell transplantation, with cohorts A, B and C differing in prior brentuximab vedotin exposure. The trial cohort comprised 60 or so patients with relapsed/refractory classical Hodgkin lymphoma whose best overall responses were complete response, partial response or progressive disease. In the multi-cohort phase II CheckMate 205 trial, trial patients received single-agent nivolumab. An independent review committee assessed best overall response by applying the 2007 International Working Group response criteria. Trial PBMCs were collected immediately before nivolumab initiation (C1D1) and during therapy at cycle 2 day 1 and cycle 4 day 1. Peripheral blood was collected in 8 mL Vacutainer Cell Preparation Tubes, from which PBMCs were isolated by centrifugation and then cryopreserved.

Sample: peripheral blood mononuclear cells (PBMCs), taken before the fourth cycle of nivolumab. The origin of this receptor is a human donor with classical Hodgkin lymphoma. This chain is built from TRBV5-1 and TRBJ2-3; TRBD2 is a weak D gene call, 6 bases matching. The bases read TGCGCCAGCAACCCCTCTAGCGGCACAGATACGCAGTATTTT. Its translation reads: CASNPSSGTDTQYF.